Detailed here is one TCR beta chain. The target antigen is unknown. Repertoires were generated with immunoSEQ multiplex PCR, while TCRdb's copy carries only in-frame clones and drops some. This repertoire shows tens of thousands of clones, 94% found once; its top ten account for over 1.2%. The data stem from a study of cytomegalovirus exposure and HLA in healthy donors. Study-wide results and limits: In a later analysis, first-cohort TCR clusters were found to tend to co-occur in the roughly 120 validation repertoires. In vitro assays verified that three CMV-associated chains recognized CMV antigens specifically.

The clonotype was recovered from a man in his late teens or twenties in good health and CMV-seropositive. The specimen was PBMCs.

CDR3 sequence reads: CASSATGTAPLGGYTF. The DNA for the CDR3 is TGTGCCAGCAGTGCAACCGGGACAGCCCCCCTGGGTGGCTACACCTTC. This chain joins TRBV25-1 and TRBJ1-2; 7 positions agree with TRBD1. Germline V gene data show CDR1 as MGHDK and CDR2 as SYGVNS. V lost 4 bases to trimming and J lost 7 bases; unmatched junction nucleotides: 15. The CDR3 has 16 amino acids.